These 15 T cell receptor beta chains came from one sample sequenced in a study of blood T cell repertoires in COVID-19. Libraries were prepared by immunoSEQ multiplex PCR; TCRdb keeps only in-frame clonotypes and omits some of them. The sample lists approximately 150,000 clones, 87% seen once, with approximately 4.3% in the top ten. Sequencing was done on a sample of PBMCs or T cells enriched from blood (not recorded which). The receptors stem from a woman aged 35 to 49 who had been exposed to COVID-19.

The chain carries TRBV6-5 and TRBJ2-3; 8 nucleotides align to TRBD1. Losses at the gene ends were 0 bases for V and 6 bases for J; bases not matched to a gene: 2. CDR3 length equals 14 residues. Germline loops: CDR1 MNHEY, CDR2 SVGAGI. Written as DNA, the CDR3 is TGTGCCAGCAGTTACTCGTCAGGGGGCGATACGCAGTATTTT. Its translation is CASSYSSGGDTQYF.

The V and J genes are TRBV29-1 and TRBJ1-2; no reliable D call. The CDR3 sequence is 15 residues long. V was shortened by 0 bases and J by 0 bases, with 11 bases between the two germline ends. Germline CDR1 SQVTM, CDR2 ANQGSEA. The CDR3 bases are TGCAGCGTTGAAGATTTGCAAGCCCCTAACTATGGCTACACCTTC. Its protein is CSVEDLQAPNYGYTF.

The chain couples TRBV7-9 to TRBJ2-5, with D possibly being TRBD2 (6 bases). This CDR3 is 14 amino acids long. Germline CDR1 SEHNR, CDR2 FQNEAQ (reference sequence). V lost 1 base to trimming and J lost 7 bases, with 13 bases between them. The CDR3 sequence: CASSLGSGGRTQYF. As DNA, the CDR3 is TGTGCCAGCAGCTTAGGGAGCGGAGGGCGGACCCAGTACTTC.

The rearrangement links TRBV5-1 to TRBJ2-7, with 7 positions matching TRBD1. V trimming: 0 bases; J trimming: 4 bases; junction bases outside the gene matches: 4. Germline assignment: CDR1 SGHRS and CDR2 YFSETQ. This CDR3 has 14 residues. This CDR3 is CASSLGDREYEQYF. Here the CDR3 DNA reads TGCGCCAGCAGCTTGGGTGACAGGGAATACGAGCAGTACTTC.

This chain links TRBV7-2 with TRBJ1-6; D remains ambiguous. This CDR3 contains 15 residues. The germline CDR1 and CDR2 sequences are SGHTA and FQGNSA. V was clipped by 5 bases and J by 7 bases, with 15 bases between them. This chain's CDR3 is CASSPGPTGNSPLHF. CDR3 nucleotides: TGTGCCAGCAGCCCCGGTCCGACGGGGAATTCACCCCTCCACTTT.

The chain uses TRBV6-2 or TRBV6-3 and TRBJ1-1, with D possibly TRBD1 on 6 matching bases. The germline CDR1 and CDR2 sequences are MNHEY and SVGEGT. Trimming took off 5 bases at V and 1 base at J, with 11 bases between the two ends. The CDR3 covers 14 residues. In nucleotides, the CDR3 is TGTGCCAGCAGTGGACAGTTCCCGAACACTGAAGCTTTCTTT. Encoded protein: CASSGQFPNTEAFF.

The count of this clone is one. The V and J genes are TRBV9 and TRBJ2-5; 8 bases are a match to TRBD2. V gave up 4 bases and J gave up 7 bases; unmatched junction bases: 18. This CDR3 is 17 amino acids long. In germline, CDR1 is SGDLS, CDR2 YYNGEE. The CDR3 sequence: CASSPLTPLAGGLTQYF. CDR3 bases: TGTGCCAGCAGCCCTTTAACCCCTTTGGCGGGAGGTCTGACCCAGTACTTC.

The rearrangement uses TRBV6-5 and TRBJ1-1, with 9 nucleotides matching TRBD1. V trimming: 2 bases; J trimming: 4 bases; junction bases outside the gene matches: 8. The CDR3 spans 16 residues. Germline V gives CDR1 MNHEY, CDR2 SVGAGI. Written as DNA, the CDR3 is TGTGCCAGCAGTTACGGACAGGGGAATATACCCACTGAAGCTTTCTTT. Translated, it gives CASSYGQGNIPTEAFF.

The V gene is TRBV29-1, the J gene TRBJ2-7; D uncertain. The CDR3 extends over 14 amino acids. V lost 0 bases and J lost 2, with 11 bases in between. CDR1 and CDR2 from the germline V gene are SQVTM and ANQGSEA. The CDR3 nucleotides read TGCAGCGTTGAAGATCCAACAGAAACCTACGAGCAGTACTTC. Its protein is CSVEDPTETYEQYF.

The J gene is TRBJ1-1, the V gene TRBV25-1; TRBD1 matches at 8 bases. The length of the CDR3 is 17 residues. The junction had 11 bases not matched to a gene; V was cut back by 3 bases and J by 2 bases. Germline V gives CDR1 MGHDK, CDR2 SYGVNS. CDR3 amino acids: CASSDRGTGVGNTEAFF. CDR3 in DNA: TGTGCCAGCAGTGACAGAGGGACAGGAGTTGGTAACACTGAAGCTTTCTTT.

The V call is TRBV10-1, the J call TRBJ2-2; 9 positions agree with TRBD1. The germline CDR1 and CDR2 sequences are WNHNN and SYGVQD (reference sequence). The CDR3 loop spans 17 amino acids. The V segment lost 6 bases and the J segment 5 bases; nucleotides outside the gene matches: 13. This chain's CDR3 is CASSRVRTGGKTGELFF. The CDR3 DNA follows: TGCGCCAGCAGCCGCGTGAGAACAGGGGGCAAGACCGGGGAGCTGTTTTTT.

The CDR3 bases are TGTGCCAGCAGAGACACAGGGGTGGCGATGAACACTGAAGCTTTCTTT. Amino acids: CASRDTGVAMNTEAFF. The rearrangement uses TRBV2 and TRBJ1-1, with 7 bases identical to TRBD1. Germline CDR1 reads SNHLY; CDR2 reads FYNNEI. The CDR3 consists of 16 residues. Germline trimming cut 6 bases from V and 0 bases from J; bases unmatched to any gene: 10.

CDR3 nucleotide sequence: TGTGCCAGTAGTGGAGCGGCCCTGTCCTACGAGCAGTACTTC. Amino acids: CASSGAALSYEQYF. The gene calls are TRBV5-6 and TRBJ2-7; a possible D gene is TRBD2 (5 bases). Trimming stripped 8 bases from V and 1 base from J, with 16 bases between. Per germline, CDR1 SGHDT and CDR2 YYEEEE. This CDR3 contains 14 residues.

This sequence joins TRBV7-2 and TRBJ1-1, with D maybe TRBD1 (5 bases). This CDR3 contains 14 residues. Trimming removed 1 base from V and 10 bases from J, with 16 bases in between. Germline loops: CDR1 SGHTA, CDR2 FQGNSA. CDR3 loop: CASSLVASGGGAFF. CDR3 nucleotides: TGTGCCAGCAGCTTAGTCGCCTCCGGGGGGGGAGCTTTCTTT. The full variable domain, with the rest looked up from reference TRBV7-2 and TRBJ1-1, is GAGVSQSPSNKVTEKGKDVELRCDPISGHTALYWYRQSLGQGLEFLIYFQGNSAPDKSGLPSDRFSAERTGGSVSTLTIQRTQQEDSAVYLCASSLVASGGGAFFGQGTRLTVV.

Here the CDR3 DNA reads TGTGCCAGCAGCCCACAGGGACAATTCCAAGAGACCCAGTACTTC. This translates into CASSPQGQFQETQYF. The V call is TRBV7-2, the J call TRBJ2-5; D is perhaps TRBD1 (6 bases). Trimming shortened V by 5 bases and J by 1 base, and 14 bases separated the two germline ends. Germline V gene data show CDR1 as SGHTA and CDR2 as FQGNSA. The CDR3 is 15 residues long.